Each of the 8 T cell receptor beta chains below was sequenced from the same sample in a study of T cells in Graves' hyperthyroidism and ophthalmopathy. What was amplified from RNA transcripts were TCR beta CDR3 regions. HTBI primers drove first-round RT-PCR of the TCR CDR3. MiXCR was run by TCRdb on the multiplex PCR reads, yielding one entry per CDR3 protein. The sample consists of a few hundred thousand distinct CDR3 sequences, about a fifth of them appearing once. The sequenced sample was blood. All receptors come from a man younger than 30 with Graves' ophthalmopathy.

This chain uses TRBV5-1 with TRBJ1-4; 10 nucleotides match TRBD1. Germline-derived CDR1 and CDR2 are SGHRS and YFSETQ. The junction had 3 bases not matched to a gene; V was cut back by 4 bases and J by 3 bases. This CDR3 region has 15 residues. The CDR3 spells CASSAGTGANEKLFF. For the CDR3, the DNA is TGCGCCAGCAGCGCCGGGACAGGGGCTAATGAAAAACTGTTTTTT.

The V gene is TRBV5-8, the J gene TRBJ2-1; D is ambiguous. This CDR3 spans 16 amino acids. The germline gives CDR1 SGHTS, CDR2 YDEGEE. The germline V and J ends were trimmed by 0 bases and 3 bases, with 13 bases remaining between them. DNA for the CDR3: TGTGCCAGCAGCTTGGGGCAGACATGGAGCTACAATGAGCAGTTCTTC. Its protein is CASSLGQTWSYNEQFF.

Worth noting for this clonotype: This sequence may be a read error, since a much larger clone differs from it by one base. The chain couples TRBV27 to TRBJ2-7; D tentatively fits TRBD1 or TRBD2 (5 bases each). Germline CDR1 and CDR2: MNHEY and SMNVEV (reference sequence). CDR3 length equals 15 residues. CDR3 bases: TGTGCCAGCAGTAGCCGGGACGTCAGCTCCTACAAGCAGTACTTC. It yields the protein CASSSRDVSSYKQYF.

This clonotype was counted at least ten times. V gene TRBV6-2 or TRBV6-3 combines with J gene TRBJ1-4; D is undetermined. V lost 5 bases and J 6 bases, leaving 7 bases between the germline ends. This CDR3 region has 12 residues. Germline CDR1 reads MNHEY; CDR2 reads SVGEGT. CDR3 nucleotide sequence: TGTGCCAGCAGTCCAGCAGATGAAAAACTGTTTTTT. Translated: CASSPADEKLFF.

The chain recombines TRBV20-1 with TRBJ1-2, with D uncertain. This CDR3 region has 14 residues. Germline CDR1 and CDR2: DFQATT and SNEGSKA (reference sequence). V was shortened by 3 bases and J by 4 bases, with 15 bases between the two germline ends. The CDR3 sequence is CSASRDAASYGYTF. The CDR3, as DNA: TGCAGTGCTAGCCGGGATGCAGCGTCCTATGGCTACACCTTC.

This clonotype was seen more than once but under ten times. This chain connects TRBV6-5 to TRBJ2-7, with 8 bases matching TRBD1. Germline lookup yields CDR1 MNHEY and CDR2 SVGAGI. CDR3 length equals 15 residues. With V trimmed by 0 bases and J by 2 bases, 3 bases remained unmatched. The CDR3, as DNA: TGTGCCAGCAGTTACTCGGGACAGGATACCTACGAGCAGTACTTC. Residues: CASSYSGQDTYEQYF.

The CDR3 region has the DNA TGTGCCAGCAGCCCACCCAGCGGGGGGCAAGAGACCCAGTACTTC. Translating it yields CASSPPSGGQETQYF. The chain carries TRBV9 and TRBJ2-5; 9 nucleotides agree with TRBD2. Germline CDR1 is SGDLS and CDR2 is YYNGEE. The CDR3 consists of 15 residues. Trimming took 4 bases from V and 2 from J; bases not matched to a gene: 6. Supplemented by reference TRBV9 and TRBJ2-5, the full variable domain reads DSGVTQTPKHLITATGQRVTLRCSPRSGDLSVYWYQQSLDQGLQFLIQYYNGEERAKGNILERFSAQQFPDLHSELNLSSLELGDSALYFCASSPPSGGQETQYFGPGTRLLVL.

This clonotype appeared many times. The chain employs TRBV18 and TRBJ2-5; no firm D call. The V gene's germline CDR1 is KGHSH and CDR2 LQKENI. The CDR3 is 13 residues long. With 3 bases removed from V and 3 bases from J, the gap between germline ends came to 8 bases. The chain's CDR3 is CASSPGREETQYF. The CDR3 DNA sequence: TGTGCCAGCTCACCTGGTCGGGAAGAGACCCAGTACTTC. Based on the CDR3 plus reference TRBV18 and TRBJ2-5, the full variable domain is NAGVMQNPRHLVRRRGQEARLRCSPMKGHSHVYWYRQLPEEGLKFMVYLQKENIIDESGMPKERFSAEFPKEGPSILRIQQVVRGDSAAYFCASSPGREETQYFGPGTRLLVL.